The 32 T cell receptor beta chains in this list originate from one sample, sequenced in a study of glioma-infiltrating T cells. Amplification of TCR alpha and beta CDR3 regions from RNA used iRepertoire nested multiplex PCR. TCRdb reprocessed the multiplex PCR reads with MiXCR, giving one entry per CDR3 protein. The sample lists approximately 110,000 distinct CDR3 sequences, less than 30% seen once, with nearly 15% in the top ten. Sequenced material: glioma tissue, nonneoplastic brain tissue, or PBMCs (not recorded which). All receptors derive from a human donor with low-grade glioma or glioblastoma, undergoing nonglioma brain surgery, or in good health (not recorded which).

With regard to this clonotype: One base away lies a much larger clone, so this may be a sequencing read error. The gene calls are TRBV3-1 and TRBJ2-3; D remains unclear. Germline V gives CDR1 LGHDT, CDR2 YNNKEL (reference sequence). This CDR3 has 13 amino acids. Trimming shortened V by 4 bases and J by 5 bases, and 10 bases separated the two germline ends. This chain's CDR3 is CASSRDLRDTQYF. The CDR3 DNA reads as TGTGCCAGCAGCCGAGACCTGAGAGATACGCAGTATTTT.

This clonotype was detected many times. V usage is TRBV27 and J usage is TRBJ1-5; D gene ambiguous. Germline values: CDR1 MNHEY, CDR2 SMNVEV (reference sequence). Trimming cost V 0 bases and J 2 bases, with 8 bases left between them. This CDR3 contains 15 residues. The CDR3: CASSLSGMGNQPQHF. The CDR3 bases are TGTGCCAGCAGTTTATCAGGGATGGGCAATCAGCCCCAGCATTTT.

This clonotype was counted at least ten times. V gene TRBV4-1 combines with J gene TRBJ2-7, with 8 positions matching TRBD1. The germline CDR1 and CDR2 sequences are MGHRA and YSYEKL. The CDR3 totals 14 residues. J lost 4 bases, V lost 5 bases, and 7 bases had no gene match. Here the CDR3 DNA reads TGCGCCAGCAGCAGGCAGGGGGCAAATTACGAGCAGTACTTC. Its protein is CASSRQGANYEQYF.

This clonotype was counted at least ten times. The chain has TRBV12-3 or TRBV12-4 and TRBJ2-7; perhaps TRBD1 as D (5 bases). The V end was cut by 7 bases, the J end by 3 bases, with 10 bases between. This CDR3 has 12 amino acids. CDR3 sequence (DNA): TGTGCCAGCACCCAGGGATTCTACGAGCAGTACTTC. Encoded protein: CASTQGFYEQYF.

In regard to this clonotype: Relative to the germline gene, one junction end is altered; a read error may explain this. The chain employs TRBV10-3 and TRBJ1-6; D remains ambiguous. CDR1 and CDR2 from the germline V gene are ENHRY and SYGVKD. The CDR3 loop spans 16 amino acids. The CDR3 nucleotides read TGTGTCATCAGTGATGACCGCCTTTCCCATGGTTCACCCCTCCACTTT. This codes for CVISDDRLSHGSPLHF.

This clonotype was seen ten or more times. The rearrangement links TRBV7-9 to TRBJ2-3; D gene ambiguous. Trimming pared 5 bases from V and 2 bases from J, leaving 11 bases between. The CDR3 is 14 amino acids. Germline values: CDR1 SEHNR, CDR2 FQNEAQ (reference sequence). The chain's CDR3 is CASSRRVVTDTQYF. The CDR3, as DNA: TGTGCCAGCAGCCGACGGGTAGTCACAGATACGCAGTATTTT.

This clonotype was detected many times. This chain uses TRBV7-2 with TRBJ2-5; TRBD2 matches 8 bases. CDR3 length: 14 amino acids. CDR1 is SGHTA and CDR2 is FQGNSA in the germline V gene. After removal of 1 base from V and 8 bases from J, the junction contained 6 bases not matched to a gene. The CDR3 protein is CASSLGRTSLTQYF. The CDR3 DNA sequence: TGTGCCAGCAGCTTAGGGAGGACTAGCTTAACCCAGTACTTC.

This clonotype was recorded many times. The chain links TRBV20-1 to TRBJ2-1; D gene uncertain. The CDR3 contains 14 residues. The V end lost 1 base, the J end lost 2 bases, and 9 bases lay between the germline ends. The V gene's germline CDR1 is DFQATT and CDR2 SNEGSKA (reference sequence). The DNA for the CDR3 is TGCAGTGCTAGAGGTCAGCAAGCCTACAATGAGCAGTTCTTC. This codes for CSARGQQAYNEQFF.

This clonotype was seen at least ten times. This chain uses TRBV12-3 or TRBV12-4 with TRBJ1-2; no definite D call. The CDR3 contains 12 residues. V was pared by 0 bases and J by 8 bases, with 7 bases between. This CDR3 is CASSLANTGYTF. CDR3 DNA: TGTGCCAGCAGTTTAGCCAATACGGGCTACACCTTC.

This clonotype was observed many times. This chain uses TRBV15 with TRBJ1-2, with D possibly TRBD1 on 6 matching bases. The CDR3 spans 15 residues. V lost 5 bases and J lost 4, with 17 bases in between. CDR1 is LNHNV, CDR2 YYDKDF, per germline (reference sequence). The CDR3 sequence is CATSGGRGFAYGYTF. The CDR3 DNA reads as TGTGCCACCAGCGGGGGCCGGGGTTTCGCCTATGGCTACACCTTC.

As to this clonotype: This clone may be a read error of a much larger clone one base away. This likely comes from a read error, as the CDR3 has no conserved phenylalanine or tryptophan at its end. V is TRBV6-1 and J is TRBJ2-7, with 8 positions matching TRBD2. CDR1 and CDR2 from the germline V gene are MNHNS and SASEGT. J gave up 2 bases and V 10 bases, and 7 bases lay outside the gene matches. This CDR3 region has 13 residues. The DNA for the CDR3 is TGTGCCATCTACGGACTAGCCCCCTACGAGCAGTACCTC. Translation: CAIYGLAPYEQYL.

As regards this clonotype: With a much larger clone just one base away, this may be a read error. The rearrangement uses TRBV7-2 and TRBJ2-3; D is unclear. The V gene lost 7 bases and the J gene lost 4 bases, with 9 bases spanning the gap. The CDR3 extends over 12 amino acids. Germline-derived CDR1 and CDR2 are SGHTA and FQGNSA. The CDR3 spells CASTSPPDTQYF. The DNA of the CDR3 is TGTGCCAGCACCTCCCCCCCAGATACGCAGTATTTT.

The V gene is TRBV29-1, the J gene TRBJ1-2; D unclear. Germline CDR1 reads SQVTM; CDR2 reads ANQGSEA. V was shortened by 2 bases and J by 4 bases, with 8 bases between the two germline ends. The CDR3 is 12 residues long. CDR3 bases: TGCAGCGTTGAAATAACGGCCTATGGCTACACCTTC. This translates into CSVEITAYGYTF.

J is TRBJ1-1 and V is TRBV12-3 or TRBV12-4; maybe TRBD1 (6 bases). CDR3 size: 14 residues. V lost 7 bases to trimming and J lost 1 base, with 13 bases between them. The CDR3 region has the DNA TGTGCCAGCAAGTCAGACAGGAGGAACACTGAAGCTTTCTTT. As protein: CASKSDRRNTEAFF.

The sample holds many counts of this clonotype. The rearrangement joins TRBV28 to TRBJ1-5; no definite D call. The CDR3 spans 13 residues. V lost 7 bases, J lost 2 bases, and 9 bases lay in between. CDR1 and CDR2 (germline): MDHEN, SYDVKM. Here the CDR3 reads CASNRVRNQPQHF. CDR3 nucleotide sequence: TGTGCCAGCAATAGGGTGCGCAATCAGCCCCAGCATTTT. Complete variable domain (other parts from reference TRBV28 and TRBJ1-5): DVKVTQSSRYLVKRTGEKVFLECVQDMDHENMFWYRQDPGLGLRLIYFSYDVKMKEKGDIPEGYSVSREKKERFSLILESASTNQTSMYLCASNRVRNQPQHFGDGTRLSIL.

The sample holds a few counts of this clonotype. This chain connects TRBV29-1 to TRBJ2-7; 9 bases line up with TRBD2. With V trimmed by 7 bases and J by 1 base, 8 bases remained unmatched. CDR1 and CDR2 (germline): SQVTM, ANQGSEA. The length of the CDR3 is 14 residues. Here the CDR3 DNA reads TGCAGCGCCCTTAGCGGGAGTTGGTCCTACGAGCAGTACTTC. Protein: CSALSGSWSYEQYF.

The chain uses TRBV19 and TRBJ1-2; D gene uncertain. The ends were cut back, 6 bases at V and 4 bases at J, with 18 bases in the middle. The CDR3 covers 15 residues. Germline V gene sequence: CDR1 LNHDA, CDR2 SQIVND (reference sequence). The CDR3 DNA reads TGTGCCAGTAGACCGACCTCGGATCTAGTCTATGGCTACACCTTC. It codes for CASRPTSDLVYGYTF. Supplemented by reference TRBV19 and TRBJ1-2, the full variable domain reads DGGITQSPKYLFRKEGQNVTLSCEQNLNHDAMYWYRQDPGQGLRLIYYSQIVNDFQKGDIAEGYSVSREKKESFPLTVTSAQKNPTAFYLCASRPTSDLVYGYTFGSGTRLTVV.

The sample holds a few counts of this clonotype. The chain uses TRBV12-3 or TRBV12-4 and TRBJ1-3; D gene unclear. The CDR3 extends over 14 amino acids. With 7 bases removed from V and 0 bases from J, the gap between germline ends came to 10 bases. The CDR3 spells CASKKGSSGNTIYF. The CDR3 nucleotides read TGTGCCAGCAAGAAAGGGAGCTCTGGAAACACCATATATTTT.

The chain recombines TRBV5-1 with TRBJ2-2; D might be TRBD1 (6 bases). Deletions cut 0 bases from V and 6 bases from J, with 12 bases between. Germline CDR1 SGHRS, CDR2 YFSETQ. This CDR3 contains 15 residues. The CDR3 DNA follows: TGCGCCAGCAGCTTGGAGACAGGTGGGGCCGGGGAGCTGTTTTTT. Translation: CASSLETGGAGELFF.

This clonotype was counted only a few times. The CDR3: CASSRILMGTGELFF. The CDR3 coding sequence is TGTGCCAGCAGTCGGATTCTTATGGGCACCGGGGAGCTGTTTTTT. The chain employs TRBV12-3 or TRBV12-4 and TRBJ2-2, with unresolved D. The CDR3 extends over 15 amino acids. V dropped 5 bases and J dropped 4 bases, with 14 bases sitting between them.

The genes are TRBV19 and TRBJ2-1; weak D call: TRBD1 (6 bases). Trimming removed 7 bases at V and 7 bases at J, with 17 bases between. The CDR3 is 14 amino acids. Germline CDR1 LNHDA, CDR2 SQIVND (reference sequence). The CDR3 DNA is TGTGCCAGTAACGCCCAGGGGCTGGGGAATGAGCAGTTCTTC. Amino acid sequence: CASNAQGLGNEQFF.

A note on this clonotype: A much bigger clone sits one base away, suggesting this may be a read error. The chain is built from TRBV20-1 and TRBJ2-1; TRBD1 is a possible D gene (6 bases). Per the germline V gene, CDR1 is DFQATT and CDR2 is SNEGSKA (reference sequence). CDR3 length: 12 amino acids. Trimming took 6 bases from V and 3 from J, leaving 9 bases between them. In DNA form, the CDR3 reads TGCAGTGCGGGGGCTAGCTACAATGAGCAGTTCTTC. Translating it yields CSAGASYNEQFF.

This clonotype was counted between two and nine times. V and J are TRBV5-1 and TRBJ1-3; 7 bases match TRBD1. Per germline, CDR1 SGHRS and CDR2 YFSETQ. This CDR3 comprises 17 residues. The ends lost 0 bases at V and 0 bases at J; junction bases unmatched: 6. The CDR3: CASSLATGLSSGNTIYF. CDR3 DNA: TGCGCCAGCAGCTTGGCGACAGGGCTTTCCTCTGGAAACACCATATATTTT.

The sample holds many counts of this clonotype. This chain connects TRBV14 to TRBJ2-5; D is ambiguous. The V end was cut by 2 bases, the J end by 5 bases, with 6 bases between. The CDR3 spans 12 residues. Germline lookup yields CDR1 SGHDN and CDR2 FVKESK. CDR3 in amino acids: CASSQNWETQYF. CDR3 DNA sequence: TGTGCCAGCAGCCAAAATTGGGAGACCCAGTACTTC.

The sample holds a few counts of this clonotype. This rearrangement joins TRBV7-9 to TRBJ2-7; TRBD1 matches at 9 bases. Per germline, CDR1 SEHNR and CDR2 FQNEAQ (reference sequence). The CDR3 is 17 amino acids. The V and J ends lost 3 bases and 7 bases, in that order; junction bases with no gene match: 16. In nucleotides, the CDR3 is TGTGCCAGCAGCTTGGTAACGGTTCCCGGGACAGGGCGTGAGCAGTACTTC. This translates into CASSLVTVPGTGREQYF.

This clonotype was seen many times. This chain uses TRBV7-2 with TRBJ2-3; TRBD2 matches 14 bases. The CDR3 is 17 residues long. The germline V gene encodes CDR1 SGHTA and CDR2 FQGNSA. J was trimmed by 3 bases and V by 4 bases; bases with no gene match: 6. CDR3 nucleotide sequence: TGTGCCAGCAGCTCGGGGACTAGCGGGAGAAGAACAGATACGCAGTATTTT. Protein: CASSSGTSGRRTDTQYF.

As concerns this clonotype: Since a much larger clone is just one base distant, this may be a read error. V and J are TRBV7-9 and TRBJ2-3; TRBD2 agrees at 11 bases. CDR3 length: 16 amino acids. The germline gives CDR1 SEHNR, CDR2 FQNEAQ (reference sequence). The J segment lost 2 bases and the V segment lost 2 bases, leaving 3 bases of the junction unmatched. The CDR3 bases are TGTGCCAGCAGCTTATATAGCGGGAGGGCCACAGATACGCAGTATTTT. Its protein product is CASSLYSGRATDTQYF.

This clonotype was counted at least ten times. V is TRBV20-1 and J is TRBJ2-5; tentative D call: TRBD1 (6 bases). V lost 3 bases and J lost 1, with 15 bases in between. The CDR3 is 15 amino acids. Germline assignment: CDR1 DFQATT and CDR2 SNEGSKA (reference sequence). The CDR3 is CSASVGRGVQETQYF. In nucleotides, the CDR3 is TGCAGTGCTAGTGTGGGCAGGGGAGTCCAAGAGACCCAGTACTTC.

This clonotype was found many times. The chain's CDR3 is CSARVFGQPSNQPQHF. CDR3 nucleotide sequence: TGCAGTGCTAGAGTTTTCGGACAGCCTAGCAATCAGCCCCAGCATTTT. This chain joins TRBV20-1 and TRBJ1-5, with TRBD1 as a possible D gene (6 bases). The V and J ends lost 1 base and 0 bases respectively, with 13 bases between them. This CDR3 contains 16 residues. CDR1 DFQATT and CDR2 SNEGSKA come from the germline V gene (reference sequence).

The table lists this clonotype with many counts. The J gene is TRBJ2-1, the V gene TRBV20-1, with TRBD1 matching over 7 bases. Germline V CDR1 and CDR2: DFQATT, SNEGSKA (reference sequence). J gave up 10 bases and V 6 bases, and 12 bases lay outside the gene matches. This CDR3 has 13 amino acids. The CDR3 DNA reads TGCAGTGCAAAGATGGGACAGCTATGGGAGCAGTTCTTC. Encoded protein: CSAKMGQLWEQFF.

This rearrangement joins TRBV3-1 to TRBJ2-7; a weak D match, TRBD1 (6 bases). Germline V gene sequence: CDR1 LGHDT, CDR2 YNNKEL (reference sequence). V lost 4 bases and J 3 bases, leaving 16 bases between the germline ends. This CDR3 has 15 residues. CDR3 region: CASSPPGQKNYEQYF. The DNA of the CDR3 is TGTGCCAGCAGCCCACCGGGACAAAAGAACTACGAGCAGTACTTC.

This clonotype was recorded a few times. This may be a read error, as it is one base from a much larger clone. The gene calls are TRBV28 and TRBJ2-7; 7 bases agree with TRBD2. There are 16 residues in the CDR3. With V trimmed by 7 bases and J by 5 bases, 17 bases remained unmatched. Germline CDR1 reads MDHEN; CDR2 reads SYDVKM. DNA of the CDR3: TGTGCCAGCAACCTCCGACTAGCCTACCAGCCCCACGAGCAGTACTTC. As protein: CASNLRLAYQPHEQYF.